This is a list of T cell receptor beta chains from one sample in a study of blood T cells in healthy people across ages. TCRdb re-called the 5' RACE reads with MiXCR, one entry per CDR3 protein. Seen here are approximately 800,000 distinct CDR3 sequences, more than 45% observed once, and the top ten hold roughly 20%. Sequenced: blood. The receptors shown here come from a man in his thirties or forties in good health. CDR3s include the opening cysteine and the closing phenylalanine or tryptophan. The order of the fields is J gene, clone size, D gene, V gene, CDR3 DNA, CDR3 protein. D genes are given only for firm matches. Size is omitted from some rows. Given values are once, few, many or a class for expanded clones.

J: TRBJ2-5
size: NA
D: TRBD1
V: TRBV7-2
DNA: TGTGCCAGCAGCTTAAACCCAGGGACAGGGGCAGAGACCCAGTACTTC
CDR3: CASSLNPGTGAETQYF

J: TRBJ2-7
size: NA
D: NA
V: TRBV28
DNA: TGTGCCAGCAGTGGAGACGGGGACGAGCAGTACTTC
CDR3: CASSGDGDEQYF

J: TRBJ2-5
size: once
D: TRBD2
V: TRBV20-1
DNA: TGCAGTGCTCCCACTCAGGTGGGGGGGTACACCAAAGAGACCCAGTACTTC
CDR3: CSAPTQVGGYTKETQYF

J: TRBJ2-7
size: few
D: NA
V: TRBV28
DNA: TGTGCCAGCAGTTCGGTGGGATTGAGCTCCTACGAGCAGTACTTC
CDR3: CASSSVGLSSYEQYF

J: TRBJ2-1
size: once
D: NA
V: TRBV20-1
DNA: TGCAGTGCTAGAGGGCCGGTAGGCTACAATGAGCAGTTCTTC
CDR3: CSARGPVGYNEQFF

J: TRBJ2-1
size: many
D: NA
V: TRBV20-1
DNA: TGCAGTGCTCGGGCCCAGACTTGGAATAACAATGAGCAGTTCTTC
CDR3: CSARAQTWNNNEQFF

J: TRBJ1-5
size: NA
D: NA
V: TRBV6-1
DNA: TGTGCCAGCAGTTCCAGGGGTGATCAGCCCCAGCATTTT
CDR3: CASSSRGDQPQHF

J: TRBJ2-1
size: NA
D: TRBD1
V: TRBV5-5
DNA: TGTGCCAGCAGCTTGGGTTGGACAGGTGCCAATGAGCAGTTCTTC
CDR3: CASSLGWTGANEQFF

J: TRBJ2-1
size: few
D: NA
V: TRBV13
DNA: TGTGCCAGCAGCTTAGGTTCCTATGGGGGTGTTGATGAGCAGTTCTTC
CDR3: CASSLGSYGGVDEQFF

J: TRBJ2-7
size: few
D: TRBD1
V: TRBV27
DNA: TGTGCCAGCACCCCTCGACAGGGTTCTGAGCAGTACTTC
CDR3: CASTPRQGSEQYF

J: TRBJ2-4
size: NA
D: NA
V: TRBV6-6
DNA: TGTGCCAGCAGTACACTAGCCGGGGTCAAAAACATTCAGTACTTC
CDR3: CASSTLAGVKNIQYF

J: TRBJ2-5
size: once
D: NA
V: TRBV20-1
DNA: TGCAGTGCTAGAGGTGACCGCCAAGAGACCCAGTACTTC
CDR3: CSARGDRQETQYF

J: TRBJ2-5
size: few
D: TRBD2
V: TRBV7-9
DNA: TGTGCCAGCAGCTCCGGGACTAGCGGGGGGGCCTTAGAGACCCAGTACTTC
CDR3: CASSSGTSGGALETQYF

J: TRBJ1-2
size: once
D: TRBD1
V: TRBV3-1
DNA: TGTGCCAGCAGCCAAGGAAGGTTAAGGGGGCGAGGCTACACCTTC
CDR3: CASSQGRLRGRGYTF

J: TRBJ2-7
size: NA
D: NA
V: TRBV7-2
DNA: TGTGCCACCTCGGTGATGGGGGGTGCCACCTACGAGCAGTACTTC
CDR3: CATSVMGGATYEQYF

J: TRBJ2-3
size: NA
D: NA
V: TRBV20-1
DNA: TGCAGTGCTGAGGAGAGCACAGATACGCAGTATTTT
CDR3: CSAEESTDTQYF

J: TRBJ2-7
size: NA
D: TRBD2
V: TRBV4-2
DNA: TGTGCCAGCAGCCGCCATCAAACTAGCGGGGCGAAGTCAATCTCCTACGAGCAGTACTTC
CDR3: CASSRHQTSGAKSISYEQYF

J: TRBJ2-7
size: NA
D: NA
V: TRBV29-1
DNA: TGCAGCGGCGAAGAGACAGAGAGCGAGCAGTACTTC
CDR3: CSGEETESEQYF